A single sample gave rise to the 3 T cell receptor beta chains below, sequenced in a study of monozygotic twins with inflammatory bowel disease. One entry per CDR3 protein, without DNA, is what TCRdb gives after re-calling the 5' RACE reads. This sample contains 400,000 to 500,000 distinct CDR3 sequences. Sequenced: blood. These receptors came from a human donor with ulcerative colitis or Crohn's disease, or a healthy co-twin of an affected twin (not recorded which).

The rearrangement joins TRBV5-1 to TRBJ1-1; the TCRdb call, TRBD1, lacks DNA for checking. Germline V gene sequence: CDR1 SGHRS, CDR2 YFSETQ. CDR3 length equals 15 residues. The CDR3: CASSSRPGVGTEAFF.

CDR3 region: CASSVSLDSGRVTDTQYF. The chain links TRBV5-1 to TRBJ2-3; the TCRdb call, TRBD2, lacks DNA for checking. Germline lookup yields CDR1 SGHRS and CDR2 YFSETQ. The CDR3 is made up of 18 amino acids.

CDR3 loop: CSARVLGRDRGKNTEAFF. The rearrangement joins TRBV20-1 to TRBJ1-1; TCRdb designates TRBD1, a call that cannot be tested without DNA. Per the germline V gene, CDR1 is DFQATT and CDR2 is SNEGSKA (reference sequence). The CDR3 totals 18 residues.